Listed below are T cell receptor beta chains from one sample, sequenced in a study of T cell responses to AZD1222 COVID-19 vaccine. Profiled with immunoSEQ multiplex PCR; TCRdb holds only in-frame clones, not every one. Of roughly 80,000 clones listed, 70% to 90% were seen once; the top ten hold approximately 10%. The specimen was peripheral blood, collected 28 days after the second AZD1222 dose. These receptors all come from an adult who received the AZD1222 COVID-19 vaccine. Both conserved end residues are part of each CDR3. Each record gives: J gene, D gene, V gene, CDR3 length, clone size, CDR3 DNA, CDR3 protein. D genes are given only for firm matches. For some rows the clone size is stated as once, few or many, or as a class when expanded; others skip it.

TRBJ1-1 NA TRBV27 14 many TGTGCCAGCAGTTTATTTGGTTCGAACACTGAAGCTTTCTTT CASSLFGSNTEAFF
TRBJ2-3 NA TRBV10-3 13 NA TGTGCCATCAGTGTCCGACGCCTGGATACGCAGTATTTT CAISVRRLDTQYF
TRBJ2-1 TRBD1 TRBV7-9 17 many TGTGCCAGCAGCTGGGAGGGACAGGGATACTCCTACAATGAGCAGTTCTTC CASSWEGQGYSYNEQFF
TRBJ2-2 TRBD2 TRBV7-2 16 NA TGTGCCAGCAGCTTACTAGCGGGGGGCGGCACCGGGGAGCTGTTTTTT CASSLLAGGGTGELFF
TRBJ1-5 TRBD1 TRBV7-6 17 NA TGTGCCAGCAGCGCCCAGGCCACAGGGGATAGCAATCAGCCCCAGCATTTT CASSAQATGDSNQPQHF
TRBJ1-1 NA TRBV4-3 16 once TGCGCCAGCAGCCAAGACCCCTATGTCAGGGAGACTGAAGCTTTCTTT CASSQDPYVRETEAFF
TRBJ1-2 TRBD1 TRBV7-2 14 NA TGTGCCAGCAGCCAACAGGGGGCGGGCTATGGCTACACCTTC CASSQQGAGYGYTF
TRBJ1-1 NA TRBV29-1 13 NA TGCAGCGTTGTCTGTTCCTGGAACACTGAAGCTTTCTTT CSVVCSWNTEAFF
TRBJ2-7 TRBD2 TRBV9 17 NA TGTGCCAGCAGCTCCCGACTAGCGGGTCCCGAATCTTACGAGCAGTACTTC CASSSRLAGPESYEQYF
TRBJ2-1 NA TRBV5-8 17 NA TGTGCCAGCAGCTTGGAGGGCAGGGGGGATACCTACAATGAGCAGTTCTTC CASSLEGRGDTYNEQFF
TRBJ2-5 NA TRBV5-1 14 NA TGCGCCAGCAGGGTTGGAGGGTTGTGGGAGACCCAGTACTTC CASRVGGLWETQYF
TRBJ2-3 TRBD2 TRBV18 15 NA TGTGCCAGCTCATCCCTAGCGGGGGACACAGATACGCAGTATTTT CASSSLAGDTDTQYF
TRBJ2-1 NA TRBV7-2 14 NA TGTGCCAGCAGCTTAGTACAGGGCAGGAATGAGCAGTTCTTC CASSLVQGRNEQFF
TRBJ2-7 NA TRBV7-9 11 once TGTGCCAGCAGCTTGCTCTACGAGCAGTACTTC CASSLLYEQYF
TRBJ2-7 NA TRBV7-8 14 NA TGTGCCAGCAGTCTCCGGGTTAGTGGGTACGAGCAGTACTTC CASSLRVSGYEQYF
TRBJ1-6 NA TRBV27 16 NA TGTGCCAGCAAACCGAGGCAGAGCTCCTATAATTCACCCCTCCACTTT CASKPRQSSYNSPLHF
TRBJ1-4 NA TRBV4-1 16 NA TGCGCCAGCAGCCTACCAAGGGGTGGCACTAATGAAAAACTGTTTTTT CASSLPRGGTNEKLFF
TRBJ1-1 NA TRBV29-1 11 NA TGCAGCGGGCGGGGGGACACTGAAGCTTTCTTT CSGRGDTEAFF
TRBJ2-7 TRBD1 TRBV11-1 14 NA TGTGCCAGCAGCTGGGACAGGGCGTCCTACGAGCAGTACTTC CASSWDRASYEQYF
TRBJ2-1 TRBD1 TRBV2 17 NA TGTGCCAGCACAGGCGGACAGGGAGGTCGGTCCTACAATGAGCAGTTCTTC CASTGGQGGRSYNEQFF
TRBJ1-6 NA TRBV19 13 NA TGTGCCAGTAGTGATCCGGGGGATTCACCCCTCCACTTT CASSDPGDSPLHF
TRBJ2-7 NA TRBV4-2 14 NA TGTGCCAGCAGCCAAGTAGACAGCGGGTACGAGCAGTACTTC CASSQVDSGYEQYF
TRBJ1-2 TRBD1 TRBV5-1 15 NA TGCGCCAGCAGCGTCCAGGGGGCGCTTAATAATGGCTACACCTTC CASSVQGALNNGYTF
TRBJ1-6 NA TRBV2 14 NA TGTGCCAGCGGGGGTTTCGTACTTAATTCACCCCTCCACTTT CASGGFVLNSPLHF
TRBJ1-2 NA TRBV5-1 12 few TGCGCCAGCAGCTTGGCTGGGAATGGCTACACCTTC CASSLAGNGYTF
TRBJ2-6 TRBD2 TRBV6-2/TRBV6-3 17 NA TGTGCCAGCAGTCAGACTAGCGTTTATTCTGGGGCCAACGTCCTGACTTTC CASSQTSVYSGANVLTF
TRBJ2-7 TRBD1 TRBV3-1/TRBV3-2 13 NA TGTGCCAGCAGCCTTCTGACAGGGAATAAGCAGTACTTC CASSLLTGNKQYF
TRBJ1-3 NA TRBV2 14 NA TGTGCCAGCAGTACCCGGCCACCCTCGACCACCATATATTTT CASSTRPPSTTIYF
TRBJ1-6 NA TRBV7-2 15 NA TGTGCCAGCAGCTTAGCGCAGAGCGACCCTTCACCCCTCCACTTT CASSLAQSDPSPLHF
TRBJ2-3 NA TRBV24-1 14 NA TGTGCCACCATATCAGGTCGGGGCACAGATACGCAGTATTTT CATISGRGTDTQYF